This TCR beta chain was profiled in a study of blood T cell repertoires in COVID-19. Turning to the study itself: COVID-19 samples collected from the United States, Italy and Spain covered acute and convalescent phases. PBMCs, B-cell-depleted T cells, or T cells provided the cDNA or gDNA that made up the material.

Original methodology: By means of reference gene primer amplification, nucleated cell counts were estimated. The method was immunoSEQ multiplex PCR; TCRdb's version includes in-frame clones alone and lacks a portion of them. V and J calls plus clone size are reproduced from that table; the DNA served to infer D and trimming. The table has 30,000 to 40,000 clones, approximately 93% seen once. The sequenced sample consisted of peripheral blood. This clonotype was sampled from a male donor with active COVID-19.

The CDR3 sequence: CASSQDNFRNEKLFF. DNA of the CDR3: TGCGCCAGCAGCCAAGATAACTTCCGAAATGAAAAACTGTTTTTT. The genes are TRBV4-3 and TRBJ1-4, with D hard to call. The CDR3 sequence is 15 residues long. The germline CDR1 and CDR2 sequences are LGHNA and YSLEER. V was pared by 0 bases and J by 5 bases, with 10 bases between.